Listed below are T cell receptor beta chains from one sample, sequenced in a study of T cells in Graves' hyperthyroidism and ophthalmopathy. TCRdb reanalysed the multiplex PCR reads using MiXCR and keeps one entry per CDR3 protein. This sample carries 470,000 or so distinct CDR3 sequences, less than 25% of them seen once, and the ten largest clones take about 30%. Material: blood. These receptors were obtained from a man aged 18-30 years with Graves' hyperthyroidism. Both conserved end residues are part of each CDR3. The D gene is left open where the match is weak. Some rows mark clone size as missing; the rest say once, few, many or name a class of expanded clone.

>TRBV7-8|TRBD1|many|TRBJ1-5
CASSLRDRINQPQHF
TGTGCCAGCAGCTTAAGGGACAGGATAAATCAGCCCCAGCATTTT
>TRBV27|NA|NA|TRBJ2-2
CASSPEAGELFF
TGTGCCAGCAGCCCGGAGGCCGGGGAGCTGTTTTTT
>TRBV6-2/TRBV6-3|TRBD2|NA|TRBJ2-4
CASSPLSAGGNTKSIQYF
TGTGCCAGCAGCCCCCTAAGTGCGGGAGGGAATACCAAAAGCATTCAGTACTTC
>TRBV4-1|TRBD2|many|TRBJ2-5
CASSPLGTSGENQETQYF
TGCGCCAGCAGCCCCCTCGGGACTAGCGGGGAGAACCAAGAGACCCAGTACTTC
>TRBV6-1|TRBD1|many|TRBJ1-1
CASRHRGDTEAFF
TGTGCCAGCAGACACAGGGGGGACACTGAAGCTTTCTTT
>TRBV6-5|NA|many|TRBJ1-1
CASSTGLHTEAFF
TGTGCCAGCAGTACAGGACTCCACACTGAAGCTTTCTTT
>TRBV4-1|NA|few|TRBJ2-7
CASSQDLGDDYEQYF
TGCGCCAGCAGCCAAGACCTGGGAGACGACTACGAGCAGTACTTC
>TRBV11-2|NA|NA|TRBJ2-7
CASSSLRTQSSYEQYF
TGTGCCAGCAGCTCACTGAGGACCCAGAGCTCCTACGAGCAGTACTTC
>TRBV6-5|NA|few|TRBJ2-2
CASSYSVKNTGELFF
TGTGCCAGCAGTTACTCCGTGAAGAACACCGGGGAGCTGTTTTTT
>TRBV15|TRBD1|many|TRBJ2-5
CATSRGQAETQYF
TGTGCCACCAGCAGGGGACAGGCGGAGACCCAGTACTTC
>TRBV7-2|TRBD2|NA|TRBJ2-7
CASSRGGDSYEQYF
TGTGCCAGCAGCCGCGGGGGGGACTCCTACGAGCAGTACTTC
>TRBV6-1|NA|few|TRBJ1-2
CASSRDTRYGYTF
TGTGCCAGCAGTCGCGACACCCGCTATGGCTACACCTTC
>TRBV12-3/TRBV12-4|NA|many|TRBJ1-1
CASSFRANTEAFF
TGTGCCAGCAGTTTCAGGGCGAACACTGAAGCTTTCTTT
>TRBV2|TRBD1|many|TRBJ1-1
CASSEQTGYTEAFF
TGTGCCAGCAGTGAGCAGACAGGGTATACTGAAGCTTTCTTT
>TRBV7-3|TRBD2|NA|TRBJ2-7
CASSSKAGGSDEQHF
TGTGCCAGCAGCTCCAAAGCGGGGGGCTCGGACGAGCAGCACTTC
>TRBV13|NA|NA|TRBJ1-2
CASSPTPTGFGYGYTF
TGTGCCAGCAGCCCGACCCCTACAGGGTTCGGCTATGGCTACACCTTC
>TRBV7-2|TRBD1|many|TRBJ1-2
CASSLARQGKFSGYTF
TGTGCCAGCAGCTTAGCCCGACAGGGGAAGTTCTCTGGCTACACCTTC
>TRBV6-5|TRBD2|few|TRBJ2-1
CASSYGWGGDEQFF
TGTGCCAGCAGTTACGGCTGGGGGGGTGATGAGCAGTTCTTC
>TRBV6-5|NA|few|TRBJ1-5
CASSYPQDNQPQHF
TGTGCCAGCAGTTACCCGCAGGACAATCAGCCCCAGCATTTT
>TRBV6-5|NA|NA|TRBJ1-1
CASSYSTQGIWTEAFF
TGTGCCAGCAGTTACTCGACCCAGGGGATTTGGACTGAAGCTTTCTTT
>TRBV12-3/TRBV12-4|TRBD1|many|TRBJ1-3
CASSWGTGSNTIYF
TGTGCCAGCAGCTGGGGGACAGGGTCCAACACCATATATTTT
>TRBV12-3/TRBV12-4|NA|NA|TRBJ1-2
CASNPPGLASYGYTF
TGTGCCAGCAACCCCCCGGGGCTAGCCTCCTATGGCTACACCTTC
>TRBV12-3/TRBV12-4|NA|few|TRBJ1-2
CASSAGGENYGYTF
TGTGCCAGCAGCGCGGGGGGGGAGAACTATGGCTACACCTTC
>TRBV28|TRBD1|many|TRBJ2-5
CASRTGTGTQYF
TGTGCCAGCAGAACTGGGACAGGGACCCAGTACTTC
>TRBV6-5|TRBD1|many|TRBJ1-2
CASRQGGFGYTF
TGTGCCAGTAGACAGGGAGGTTTTGGCTACACCTTC
>TRBV11-2|NA|many|TRBJ2-5
CASSPRAKETQYF
TGTGCCAGCAGCCCGAGGGCTAAAGAGACCCAGTACTTC
>TRBV5-1|NA|many|TRBJ2-7
CASSLGPQGNNGQYF
TGCGCCAGCAGCTTGGGGCCACAGGGAAACAACGGGCAGTACTTC
>TRBV4-1|NA|many|TRBJ1-2
CASSQVDSHYGYTF
TGCGCCAGCAGCCAAGTTGACAGCCACTATGGCTACACCTTC
>TRBV12-3/TRBV12-4|NA|many|TRBJ2-2
CASIWGQGNTGELFF
TGTGCCAGCATCTGGGGCCAGGGGAACACCGGGGAGCTGTTTTTT
>TRBV6-1|TRBD1|many|TRBJ2-7
CASSATGSSYEQYF
TGTGCCAGCAGTGCGACAGGGAGCTCCTACGAGCAGTACTTC
>TRBV12-3/TRBV12-4|NA|many|TRBJ1-1
CASSQGIWTEAFF
TGTGCCAGCAGCCAGGGGATTTGGACTGAAGCTTTCTTT
>TRBV20-1|NA|many|TRBJ1-1
CSASKGNLNTEAFF
TGCAGTGCTAGTAAAGGCAACTTGAACACTGAAGCTTTCTTT
>TRBV4-1|NA|NA|TRBJ1-5
CASPRFCQPQHF
TGCGCCAGCCCGAGGTTCTGCCAGCCCCAGCATTTT
>TRBV15|TRBD2|many|TRBJ2-4
CATSRDRRLPGLAGGKAKNIQYF
TGTGCCACCAGCAGAGACCGCCGTCTTCCGGGACTAGCGGGGGGTAAAGCCAAAAACATTCAGTACTTC
>TRBV4-2|NA|few|TRBJ1-2
CASSLNPGFFGTANYGYTF
TGTGCCAGCAGCCTAAACCCGGGTTTCTTCGGGACGGCTAACTATGGCTACACCTTC
>TRBV6-5|TRBD2|many|TRBJ2-5
CASSYQQGREGTQYF
TGTGCCAGCAGTTACCAACAGGGTCGGGAGGGGACCCAGTACTTC
>TRBV2|TRBD1|many|TRBJ1-3
CASSPAAGGGGNTIYF
TGTGCCAGCAGTCCGGCGGCAGGGGGTGGTGGAAACACCATATATTTT
>TRBV19|NA|many|TRBJ1-5
CASHFEGDSQPQHF
TGTGCCAGCCATTTTGAGGGGGATAGTCAGCCCCAGCATTTT
>TRBV13|NA|many|TRBJ2-7
CASSLGTVSYEQYF
TGTGCCAGCAGTTTAGGGACGGTCTCCTACGAGCAGTACTTC
>TRBV28|NA|many|TRBJ1-2
CASTSYSGDGYTF
TGTGCCAGCACATCATACAGCGGAGATGGCTACACCTTC
>TRBV6-2/TRBV6-3|TRBD1|many|TRBJ2-7
CASSYQGQVGYEQYF
TGTGCCAGCAGTTACCAGGGACAGGTTGGATACGAGCAGTACTTC
>TRBV18|NA|many|TRBJ2-7
CASSPQGPPMEQYF
TGTGCCAGCTCACCACAGGGCCCGCCCATGGAGCAGTACTTC
>TRBV12-3/TRBV12-4|NA|NA|TRBJ1-6
CASSLRGNNSPLHF
TGTGCCAGCAGTTTGAGGGGGAATAATTCACCCCTCCACTTT
>TRBV9|NA|NA|TRBJ2-5
CASSVGVGPPQETQYF
TGTGCCAGCAGCGTAGGAGTGGGACCCCCCCAAGAGACCCAGTACTTC
>TRBV20-1|NA|many|TRBJ1-5
CSAISGGWNQPQHF
TGCAGTGCTATCTCCGGCGGGTGGAATCAGCCCCAGCATTTT
>TRBV5-1|NA|many|TRBJ2-7
CASSGIGSGAEQYF
TGCGCCAGCAGCGGTATTGGGTCAGGGGCCGAGCAGTACTTC
>TRBV6-1|NA|many|TRBJ1-1
CASLMGRENTEAFF
TGTGCCAGCCTCATGGGACGGGAGAACACTGAAGCTTTCTTT
>TRBV29-1|NA|many|TRBJ1-1
CSVEAGHLNTEAFF
TGCAGCGTTGAAGCGGGACACTTGAACACTGAAGCTTTCTTT
>TRBV12-3/TRBV12-4|NA|NA|TRBJ2-3
CASSSGTYTDTQYF
TGTGCCAGCAGTTCCGGGACCTACACAGATACGCAGTATTTT
>TRBV27|TRBD1|NA|TRBJ1-1
CASSDIRGLMNTEAFF
TGTGCCAGCAGTGATATCAGGGGGCTGATGAACACTGAAGCTTTCTTT
>TRBV28|NA|many|TRBJ2-7
CASSQFKGEQYF
TGTGCCAGCAGCCAGTTTAAGGGCGAGCAGTACTTC
>TRBV28|TRBD1|many|TRBJ1-1
CAGSLTGGGTEAFF
TGTGCCGGCAGTTTAACAGGGGGAGGCACTGAAGCTTTCTTT
>TRBV25-1|TRBD2|NA|TRBJ2-5
CASSESRTSGVYQETQYF
TGTGCCAGCAGTGAATCTCGGACTAGCGGGGTTTACCAAGAGACCCAGTACTTC